The rows below give T cell receptor beta chains drawn from one sample of a study of post-analysis software for immune sequencing data. TCRdb ran MiXCR on the PCR reads and lists one entry per CDR3 protein. This table holds hundreds of thousands of distinct CDR3 sequences, approximately 60% found once. The material sequenced was blood. The origin of the receptors is a girl under 10 years old with multiple sclerosis. Each CDR3 is given with its conserved first and last residue. D genes are given only for firm matches. For some rows the clone size is stated as once, few or many, or as a class when expanded; others skip it.

-	few	TRBV7-2	TRBJ1-5	CASSLTGSGQPQHF	TGTGCCAGCAGCTTAACAGGCAGCGGCCAGCCCCAGCATTTT
TRBD1	-	TRBV5-6	TRBJ1-6	CASSFNWAKSTGTVDDNSPLHF	TGTGCCAGCAGCTTTAATTGGGCCAAGTCAACCGGGACAGTCGACGATAATTCACCCCTCCACTTT
TRBD2	-	TRBV20-1	TRBJ2-1	CSATRGGSSGNNEQFF	TGCAGTGCTACCAGAGGGGGGTCTAGCGGGAACAATGAGCAGTTCTTC
-	-	TRBV5-1	TRBJ2-7	CASSGGGDRNTYEQYF	TGCGCCAGCAGCGGGGGGGGTGACAGGAACACCTACGAGCAGTACTTC
TRBD1	-	TRBV5-1	TRBJ2-7	CASSLGQGQDEQYF	TGCGCCAGCAGCTTAGGACAGGGGCAAGACGAGCAGTACTTC
TRBD2	-	TRBV6-1	TRBJ2-3	CASSEELAGGLTDTQYF	TGTGCCAGCAGTGAAGAACTAGCGGGAGGACTCACAGATACGCAGTATTTT
TRBD1	-	TRBV6-5	TRBJ1-4	CASSYVGGRGKEKLFF	TGTGCCAGCAGTTACGTAGGGGGCAGGGGGAAGGAAAAACTGTTTTTT
-	-	TRBV12-3/TRBV12-4	TRBJ1-2	CASSYGTTYGYTF	TGTGCCAGCAGTTATGGGACAACCTATGGCTACACCTTC
TRBD2	-	TRBV5-1	TRBJ2-1	CASSHTGLAGNEQFF	TGCGCCAGCAGCCACACGGGACTAGCGGGGAATGAGCAGTTCTTC
-	few	TRBV7-8	TRBJ1-2	CASSNINYGYTF	TGTGCCAGCAGCAATATTAACTATGGCTACACCTTC
-	few	TRBV15	TRBJ2-1	CATSRDWGGYNEQFF	TGTGCCACCAGCAGAGATTGGGGAGGCTACAATGAGCAGTTCTTC
-	-	TRBV29-1	TRBJ1-2	CSVNGETAGYTF	TGCAGCGTTAACGGGGAGACAGCTGGCTACACCTTC
-	-	TRBV5-1	TRBJ2-1	CASSSTQGSSYNEQFF	TGCGCCAGCAGCTCCACTCAGGGGAGCTCCTACAATGAGCAGTTCTTC
-	few	TRBV6-2/TRBV6-3	TRBJ1-5	CASTRHRDSNQPQHF	TGTGCCAGCACCCGACACAGGGATAGCAATCAGCCCCAGCATTTT
-	once	TRBV5-1	TRBJ2-6	CASSTGGLSGANVLTF	TGCGCCAGTAGCACGGGCGGCCTCTCTGGGGCCAACGTCCTGACTTTC
-	once	TRBV20-1	TRBJ1-5	CSARGPGTVSNQPQHF	TGCAGTGCTAGGGGCCCGGGTACCGTTAGCAATCAGCCCCAGCATTTT
-	-	TRBV9	TRBJ2-1	CASSPVKGLGYNEQFF	TGTGCCAGCAGCCCCGTTAAGGGATTGGGGTACAATGAGCAGTTCTTC
-	-	TRBV5-8	TRBJ1-5	CASSLEWRGSGNQPQHF	TGTGCCAGCAGCTTGGAATGGAGGGGGTCAGGGAATCAGCCCCAGCATTTT
TRBD1	-	TRBV6-5	TRBJ2-3	CASRTGTGKTDTQYF	TGTGCCAGCAGGACCGGGACAGGGAAAACAGATACGCAGTATTTT
-	-	TRBV6-6	TRBJ2-1	CASSYERGDEQFF	TGTGCCAGCAGTTACGAGAGGGGTGATGAGCAGTTCTTC